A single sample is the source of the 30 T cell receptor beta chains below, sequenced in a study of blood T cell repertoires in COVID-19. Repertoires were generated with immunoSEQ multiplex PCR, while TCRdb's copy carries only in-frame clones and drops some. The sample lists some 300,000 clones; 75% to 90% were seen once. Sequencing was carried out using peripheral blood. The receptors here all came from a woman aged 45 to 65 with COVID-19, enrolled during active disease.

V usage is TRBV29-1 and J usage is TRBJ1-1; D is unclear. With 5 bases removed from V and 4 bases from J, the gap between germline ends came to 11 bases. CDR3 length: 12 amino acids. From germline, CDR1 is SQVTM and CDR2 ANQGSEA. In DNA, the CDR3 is TGCAGCGTTCGCGAAATCGGCACTGAAGCTTTCTTT. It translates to CSVREIGTEAFF.

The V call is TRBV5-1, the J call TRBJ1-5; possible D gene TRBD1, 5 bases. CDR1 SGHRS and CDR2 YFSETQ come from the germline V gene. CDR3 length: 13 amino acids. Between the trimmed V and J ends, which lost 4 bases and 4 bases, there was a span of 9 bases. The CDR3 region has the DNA TGCGCCAGCAGCAAAGGGGTTAATCAGCCCCAGCATTTT. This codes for CASSKGVNQPQHF.

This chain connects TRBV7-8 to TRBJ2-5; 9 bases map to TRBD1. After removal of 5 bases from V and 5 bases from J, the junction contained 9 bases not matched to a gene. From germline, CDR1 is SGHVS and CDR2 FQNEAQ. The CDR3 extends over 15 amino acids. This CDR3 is CASSPGTGGWETQYF. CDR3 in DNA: TGTGCCAGCAGCCCCGGCACAGGGGGCTGGGAGACCCAGTACTTC.

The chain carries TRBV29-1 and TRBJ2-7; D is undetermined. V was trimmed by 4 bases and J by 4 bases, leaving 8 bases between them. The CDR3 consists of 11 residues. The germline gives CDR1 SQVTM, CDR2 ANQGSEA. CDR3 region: CSVGSEYEQYF. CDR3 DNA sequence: TGCAGCGTTGGATCGGAGTACGAGCAGTACTTC.

CDR3 region: CSVVSGGNQPQHF. CDR3 nucleotide sequence: TGCAGCGTTGTAAGCGGGGGAAATCAGCCCCAGCATTTT. This sequence joins TRBV29-1 and TRBJ1-5, with a possible D match to TRBD1 (5 bases). V shed 4 bases and J shed 4 bases, with 11 bases lying between them. The CDR3 has 13 residues. CDR1 SQVTM and CDR2 ANQGSEA come from the germline V gene.

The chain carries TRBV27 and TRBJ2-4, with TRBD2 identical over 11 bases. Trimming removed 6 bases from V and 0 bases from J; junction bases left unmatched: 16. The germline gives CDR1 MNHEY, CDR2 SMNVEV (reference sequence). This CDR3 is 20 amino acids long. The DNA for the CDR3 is TGTGCCAGCAGCCCCCGGAGCGGACTAGCGGGCCGGTTAGCCAAAAACATTCAGTACTTC. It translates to CASSPRSGLAGRLAKNIQYF.

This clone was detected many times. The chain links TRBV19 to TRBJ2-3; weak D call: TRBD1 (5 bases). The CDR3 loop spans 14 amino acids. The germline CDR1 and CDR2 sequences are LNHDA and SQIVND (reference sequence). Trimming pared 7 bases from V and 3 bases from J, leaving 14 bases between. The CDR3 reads CASNPGWRTDTQYF. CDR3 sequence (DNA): TGTGCCAGTAACCCAGGGTGGCGGACAGATACGCAGTATTTT.

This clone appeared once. CDR3 loop: CAWSVSRTSGANVLTF. DNA of the CDR3: TGTGCCTGGAGTGTATCCAGAACCTCTGGGGCCAACGTCCTGACTTTC. This chain joins TRBV30 and TRBJ2-6; D gene uncertain. Germline CDR1 GTSNPN, CDR2 SVGIG (reference sequence). This CDR3 is 16 amino acids long. V lost 0 bases, J lost 0 bases, and 9 bases lay in between.

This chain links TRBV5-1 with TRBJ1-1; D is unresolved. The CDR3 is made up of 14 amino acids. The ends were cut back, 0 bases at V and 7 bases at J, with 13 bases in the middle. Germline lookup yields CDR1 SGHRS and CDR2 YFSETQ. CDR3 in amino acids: CASSLGRSVSEAFF. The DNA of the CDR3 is TGCGCCAGCAGCTTGGGACGAAGCGTTAGTGAAGCTTTCTTT.

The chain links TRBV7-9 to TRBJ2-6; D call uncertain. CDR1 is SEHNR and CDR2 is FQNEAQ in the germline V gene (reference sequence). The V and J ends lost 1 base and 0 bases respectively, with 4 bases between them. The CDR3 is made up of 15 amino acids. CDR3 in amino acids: CASSLDGSGANVLTF. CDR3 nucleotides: TGTGCCAGCAGCTTAGACGGCTCTGGGGCCAACGTCCTGACTTTC.

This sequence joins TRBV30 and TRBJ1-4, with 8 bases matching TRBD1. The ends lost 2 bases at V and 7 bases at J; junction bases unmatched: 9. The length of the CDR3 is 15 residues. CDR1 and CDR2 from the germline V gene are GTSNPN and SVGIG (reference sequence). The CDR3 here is CAWSRAQGGGEKLFF. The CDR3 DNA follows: TGTGCCTGGAGTCGTGCACAGGGGGGGGGTGAAAAACTGTTTTTT. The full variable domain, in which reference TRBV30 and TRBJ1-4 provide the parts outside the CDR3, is SQTIHQWPATLVQPVGSPLSLECTVEGTSNPNLYWYRQAAGRGLQLLFYSVGIGQISSEVPQNLSASRPQDRQFILSSKKLLLSDSGFYLCAWSRAQGGGEKLFFGSGTQLSVL.

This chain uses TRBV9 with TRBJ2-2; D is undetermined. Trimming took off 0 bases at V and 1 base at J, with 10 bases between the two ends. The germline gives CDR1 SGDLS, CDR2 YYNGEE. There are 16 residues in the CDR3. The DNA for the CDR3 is TGTGCCAGCAGCGTAGGGGCAGCTATGAACACCGGGGAGCTGTTTTTT. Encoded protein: CASSVGAAMNTGELFF. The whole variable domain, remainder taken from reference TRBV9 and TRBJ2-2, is DSGVTQTPKHLITATGQRVTLRCSPRSGDLSVYWYQQSLDQGLQFLIQYYNGEERAKGNILERFSAQQFPDLHSELNLSSLELGDSALYFCASSVGAAMNTGELFFGEGSRLTVL.

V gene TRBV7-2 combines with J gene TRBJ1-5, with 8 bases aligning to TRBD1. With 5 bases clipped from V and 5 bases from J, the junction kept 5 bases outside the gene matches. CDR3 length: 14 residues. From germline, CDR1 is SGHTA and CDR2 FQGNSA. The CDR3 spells CASSSDRGYQPQHF. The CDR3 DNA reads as TGTGCCAGCAGCAGCGACAGGGGTTATCAGCCCCAGCATTTT.

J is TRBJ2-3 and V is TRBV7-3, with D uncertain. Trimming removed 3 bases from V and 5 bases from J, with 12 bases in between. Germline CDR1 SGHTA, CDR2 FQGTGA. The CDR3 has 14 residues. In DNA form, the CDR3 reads TGTGCCAGCAGCTTTTCCAATGCAGGAGATACGCAGTATTTT. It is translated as CASSFSNAGDTQYF.

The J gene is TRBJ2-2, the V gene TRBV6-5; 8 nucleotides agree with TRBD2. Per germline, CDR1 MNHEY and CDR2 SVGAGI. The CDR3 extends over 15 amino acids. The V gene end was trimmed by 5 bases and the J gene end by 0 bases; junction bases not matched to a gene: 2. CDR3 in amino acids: CASSPGLANTGELFF. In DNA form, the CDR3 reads TGTGCCAGCAGTCCGGGACTAGCGAACACCGGGGAGCTGTTTTTT.

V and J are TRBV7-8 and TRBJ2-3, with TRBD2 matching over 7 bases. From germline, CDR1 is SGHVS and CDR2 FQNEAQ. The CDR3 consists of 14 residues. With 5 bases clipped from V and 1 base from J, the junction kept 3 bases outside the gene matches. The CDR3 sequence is CASSLAGGTDTQYF. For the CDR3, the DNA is TGTGCCAGCAGCCTCGCGGGGGGCACAGATACGCAGTATTTT.

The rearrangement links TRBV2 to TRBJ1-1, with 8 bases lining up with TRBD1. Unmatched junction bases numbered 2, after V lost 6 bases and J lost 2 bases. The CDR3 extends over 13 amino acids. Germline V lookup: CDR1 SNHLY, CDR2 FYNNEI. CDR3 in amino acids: CASRDRGNTEAFF. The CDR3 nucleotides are TGTGCCAGCAGAGACAGGGGTAACACTGAAGCTTTCTTT.

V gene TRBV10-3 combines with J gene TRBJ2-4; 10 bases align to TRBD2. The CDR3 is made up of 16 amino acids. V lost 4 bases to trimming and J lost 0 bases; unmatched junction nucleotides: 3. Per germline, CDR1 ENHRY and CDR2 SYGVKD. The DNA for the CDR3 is TGTGCCATCAGTGGGACTAGCGGTCTAGCCAAAAACATTCAGTACTTC. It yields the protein CAISGTSGLAKNIQYF.

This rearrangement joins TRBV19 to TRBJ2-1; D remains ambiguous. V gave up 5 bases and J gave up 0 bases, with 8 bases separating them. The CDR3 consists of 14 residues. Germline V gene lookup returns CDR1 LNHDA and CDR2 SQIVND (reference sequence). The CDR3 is CASSSPSSYNEQFF. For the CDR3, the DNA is TGTGCCAGTAGTTCCCCCAGCTCCTACAATGAGCAGTTCTTC.

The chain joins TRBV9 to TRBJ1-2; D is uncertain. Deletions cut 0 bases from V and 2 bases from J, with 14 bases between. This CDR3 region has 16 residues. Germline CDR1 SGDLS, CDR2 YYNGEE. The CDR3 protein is CASSVAPQTTNYGYTF. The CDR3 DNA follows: TGTGCCAGCAGCGTAGCGCCCCAAACAACCAACTATGGCTACACCTTC.

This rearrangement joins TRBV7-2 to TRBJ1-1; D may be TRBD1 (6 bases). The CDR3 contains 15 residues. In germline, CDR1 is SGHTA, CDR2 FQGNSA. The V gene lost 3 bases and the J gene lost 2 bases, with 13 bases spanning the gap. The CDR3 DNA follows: TGTGCCAGCAGCTTGGGAGGGGGTGGAAACACTGAAGCTTTCTTT. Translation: CASSLGGGGNTEAFF.

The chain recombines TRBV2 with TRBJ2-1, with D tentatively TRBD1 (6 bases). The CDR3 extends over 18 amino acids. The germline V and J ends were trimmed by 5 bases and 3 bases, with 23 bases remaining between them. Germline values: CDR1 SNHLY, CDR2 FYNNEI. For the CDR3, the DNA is TGTGCCAGCAGTTACTCAAGACTCAGGGGTCCCATCTACAATGAGCAGTTCTTC. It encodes CASSYSRLRGPIYNEQFF.

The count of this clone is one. CDR3 region: CASSPQNRQAETQYF. In nucleotides, the CDR3 is TGTGCCAGCAGCCCGCAGAACCGACAGGCAGAGACCCAGTACTTC. The chain joins TRBV13 to TRBJ2-5; TRBD1 might be the D (6 bases). Trimming removed 5 bases from V and 4 bases from J, with 17 bases in between. The V gene's germline CDR1 is PRHDT and CDR2 FYEKMQ (reference sequence). This CDR3 has 15 amino acids.

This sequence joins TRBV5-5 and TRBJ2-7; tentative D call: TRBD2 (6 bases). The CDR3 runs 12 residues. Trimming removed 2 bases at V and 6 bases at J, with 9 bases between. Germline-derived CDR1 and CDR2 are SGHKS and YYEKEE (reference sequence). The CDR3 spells CASSFIGGEQYF. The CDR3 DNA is TGTGCCAGCAGCTTCATCGGGGGCGAGCAGTACTTC.

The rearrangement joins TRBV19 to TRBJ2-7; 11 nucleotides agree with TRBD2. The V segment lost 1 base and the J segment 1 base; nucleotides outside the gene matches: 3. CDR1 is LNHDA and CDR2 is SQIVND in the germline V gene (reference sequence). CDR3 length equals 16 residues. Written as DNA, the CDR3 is TGTGCCAGTAGTATAGGGGGACTAGCGGATTCCTACGAGCAGTACTTC. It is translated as CASSIGGLADSYEQYF.

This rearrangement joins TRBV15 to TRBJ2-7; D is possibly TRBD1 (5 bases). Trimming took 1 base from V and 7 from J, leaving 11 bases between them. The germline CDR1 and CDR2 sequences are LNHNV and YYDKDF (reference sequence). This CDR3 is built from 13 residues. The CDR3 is CATSRVGAWEQYF. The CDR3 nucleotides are TGTGCCACCAGCAGAGTAGGGGCGTGGGAGCAGTACTTC.

The CDR3 spells CASSPPAGRDTGELFF. The CDR3 nucleotides read TGTGCCAGCTCACCACCAGCAGGGAGGGACACCGGGGAGCTGTTTTTT. V is TRBV18 and J is TRBJ2-2, with 7 bases aligning to TRBD2. V lost 0 bases to trimming and J lost 3 bases; unmatched junction nucleotides: 4. The germline V gene encodes CDR1 KGHSH and CDR2 LQKENI. This CDR3 has 16 residues.

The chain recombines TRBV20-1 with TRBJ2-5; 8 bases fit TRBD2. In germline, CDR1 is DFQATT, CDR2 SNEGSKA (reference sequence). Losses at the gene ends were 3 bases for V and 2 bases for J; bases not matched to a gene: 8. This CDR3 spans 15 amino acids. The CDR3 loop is CSASSGVAGQETQYF. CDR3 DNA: TGCAGTGCTAGTTCCGGGGTAGCGGGACAAGAGACCCAGTACTTC.

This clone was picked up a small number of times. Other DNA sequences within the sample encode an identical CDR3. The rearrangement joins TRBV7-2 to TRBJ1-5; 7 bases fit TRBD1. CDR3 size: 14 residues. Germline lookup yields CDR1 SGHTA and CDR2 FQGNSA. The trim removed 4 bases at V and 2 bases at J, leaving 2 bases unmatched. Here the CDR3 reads CASSWDSGNQPQHF. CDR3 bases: TGTGCCAGCAGCTGGGACAGCGGCAATCAGCCCCAGCATTTT. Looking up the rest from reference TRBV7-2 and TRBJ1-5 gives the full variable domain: GAGVSQSPSNKVTEKGKDVELRCDPISGHTALYWYRQSLGQGLEFLIYFQGNSAPDKSGLPSDRFSAERTGGSVSTLTIQRTQQEDSAVYLCASSWDSGNQPQHFGDGTRLSIL.

CDR3 protein: CASSLAGRGSFF. CDR3 bases: TGTGCCAGCAGCTTAGCGGGTAGGGGTTCGTTCTTC. V gene TRBV7-8 combines with J gene TRBJ2-1, with D perhaps TRBD1 (5 bases). Germline-derived CDR1 and CDR2 are SGHVS and FQNEAQ. There are 12 residues in the CDR3. Trimming pared 0 bases from V and 15 bases from J, leaving 12 bases between.